The present TCR beta chain was sequenced within a study of shared clonotypes between healthy human individuals (TCRdb year 2020). For context, the study as a whole: Three men and two women, aged 18 to 49 years, made up the cohort. Per donor, three plates each were used for CD4 naive and CD4 memory, two for CD8 naive, and one for CD8 memory. The study deeply sequenced blood TCR repertoires of about 5 healthy adults to estimate repertoire size and the extent of clonotype sharing between individuals. Different laboratories and diverse techniques were used to prepare libraries and sequence TCR repertoires, to increase sequencing depth and limit assay-specific biases. Between about 0.9 and 10 billion PBMCs per donor were obtained by leukapheresis.

The donors were healthy, HIV-negative adults with no recently reported acute infections or vaccinations. Only Caucasian adults living in Nashville, Tennessee, USA were represented among the donors. CD4+ T cells were enriched by magnetic negative selection, after which naive cells were positively selected on CD45RA and the negative fraction was taken as the memory subset. After blood collection by leukapheresis, PBMCs were isolated using Ficoll-Histopaque density gradient centrifugation and then cryopreserved in the vapor phase of liquid nitrogen. Analytical flow cytometry was used to check the purity and quantity of every magnetically sorted T cell population. Genomic DNA was isolated from each sorted fraction and quantified by UV absorbance on a Nanodrop 2000c. The CDR3, cysteine through phenylalanine, is 17 amino acids long. The CDR3 DNA has 51 bases and is translated from base 1. The germline V gene provides CDR1 SGDLS and CDR2 YYNGEE. Germline trimming: 0 bases from V, 4 bases from J; junction bases outside gene matches: 9.

The investigation overall reported the following: Because the study included a small number of donors, the genetic and exposure-history diversity represented was limited. Higher generation probabilities were observed for clonotypes shared by all four sorted-subset donors than for non-shared clonotypes. Estimated clonotype richness was generally larger for naive than for memory subsets. Roughly 5.2% of naive CD4, 3.5% of naive CD8, around 2.3% of memory CD4, and approximately 0.39% of memory CD8 clonotypes were shared across a few donors. Rarefaction of sorted-subset datasets indicated incomplete sequencing despite the large sequencing depth. Sampling was restricted to blood, and TCR repertoires in tissue are likely to differ from TCR repertoires in blood. Pairwise subsampling indicated that sequencing depth was expected to affect the degree of clonotype sharing among donors.

Using the deep immunoSEQ assay, multiplex PCR amplified TCR CDR3 regions from genomic DNA. Extracted genomic DNA from each cell subset was distributed evenly across all wells of several immunoSEQ 96-well plates, and each plate was treated as a replicate. Each replicate PCR for sorted subsets received about 0.2 ug genomic DNA, equal to some 32,000 T cell genomes. Purified libraries were measured with a Qubit 3.0 fluorometer, size-checked on a Bioanalyzer 2100, and measured again with the KAPA Library Quantification kit. Every immunoSEQ 96-well plate was sequenced on a separate single-read 150-cycle Illumina NextSeq 550 flow cell. As for how the authors treated the data: Because the immunoSEQ output held only junctional sequences and lacked quality scores, the filtering could not match the filtering applied to full-length reads. Sequences were annotated with PyIR, a Python wrapper for IgBLAST v1.9, and V/J genes and CDR3 were assigned using IMGT germline references. Any read was removed if the V/J assignment was weak (E-value above 1e-6), the CDR3 was missing, or the read contained stop codons, out-of-frame junctions, or ambiguous translated residues. V3J clonotypes were defined as sequences sharing an identical inferred V gene, J gene, and CDR3 amino acid sequence. To compute the percentage overlap between repertoires, the number of shared unique clonotypes was divided by the size of the smaller repertoire. Repertoire richness was assessed with RTK rarefaction, the Chao1 estimator, and Recon v2.1 estimates of unobserved clonotypes. For all TCRbeta clonotypes obtained by the gDNA method from several donors, generation probabilities were computed with OLGA. TCRdb limited this immuneACCESS table to in-frame rearrangements with V and J called. A share of clones is missing; checked studies link under half to unresolved V genes, and the rest is unexplained. The DNA gave D and trimming, while V, J and clone size come from that table. This sample holds over 1.5 million clones; roughly 98% were observed only once. Of the sample, approximately 0.44% is held by the ten largest clones.

Details on this clone: Its recognized antigen is unknown. Base-call qualities are not available, and no considerably larger clone is one nucleotide away.

The source is a man aged 25 to 40 in good health. The V gene is TRBV9 and the J gene is TRBJ2-3, with TRBD2 identical over 9 junction bases. Specimen: naive CD4+ T cells sorted from blood. Interpreted using the paper, the cell subset or site label stands for: CD45RA+ positively selected. The nucleotide sequence is TGTGCCAGCAGCGTAGGAATTTGGACTAGCGCTCCAGATACGCAGTATTTT. It codes for CASSVGIWTSAPDTQYF.